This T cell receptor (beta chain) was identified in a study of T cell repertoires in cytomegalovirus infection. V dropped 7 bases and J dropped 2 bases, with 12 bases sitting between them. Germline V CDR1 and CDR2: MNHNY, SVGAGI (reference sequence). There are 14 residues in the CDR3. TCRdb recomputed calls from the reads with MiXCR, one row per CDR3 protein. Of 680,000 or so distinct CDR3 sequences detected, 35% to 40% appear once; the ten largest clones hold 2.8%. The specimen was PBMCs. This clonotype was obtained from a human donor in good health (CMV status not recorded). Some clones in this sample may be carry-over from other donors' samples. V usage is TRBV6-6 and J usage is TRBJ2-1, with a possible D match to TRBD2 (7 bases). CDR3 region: CASIGGAPYNEQFF. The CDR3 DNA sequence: TGTGCCAGCATAGGGGGGGCACCCTACAATGAGCAGTTCTTC.